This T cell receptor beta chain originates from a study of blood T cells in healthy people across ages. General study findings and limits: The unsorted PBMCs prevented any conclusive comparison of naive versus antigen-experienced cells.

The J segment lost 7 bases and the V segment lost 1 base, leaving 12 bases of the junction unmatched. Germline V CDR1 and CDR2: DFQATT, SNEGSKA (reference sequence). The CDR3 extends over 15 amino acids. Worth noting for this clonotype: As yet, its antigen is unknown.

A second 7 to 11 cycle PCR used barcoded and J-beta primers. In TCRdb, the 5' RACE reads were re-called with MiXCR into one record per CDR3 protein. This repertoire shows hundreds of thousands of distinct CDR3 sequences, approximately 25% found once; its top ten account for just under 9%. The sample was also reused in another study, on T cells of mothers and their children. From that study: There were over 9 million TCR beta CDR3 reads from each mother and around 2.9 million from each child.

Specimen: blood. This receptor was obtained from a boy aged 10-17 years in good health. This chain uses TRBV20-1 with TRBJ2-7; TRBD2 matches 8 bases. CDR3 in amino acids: CSARVRRSLAGEQYF. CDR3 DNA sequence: TGCAGTGCTAGAGTTCGACGAAGTCTAGCGGGTGAGCAGTACTTC.